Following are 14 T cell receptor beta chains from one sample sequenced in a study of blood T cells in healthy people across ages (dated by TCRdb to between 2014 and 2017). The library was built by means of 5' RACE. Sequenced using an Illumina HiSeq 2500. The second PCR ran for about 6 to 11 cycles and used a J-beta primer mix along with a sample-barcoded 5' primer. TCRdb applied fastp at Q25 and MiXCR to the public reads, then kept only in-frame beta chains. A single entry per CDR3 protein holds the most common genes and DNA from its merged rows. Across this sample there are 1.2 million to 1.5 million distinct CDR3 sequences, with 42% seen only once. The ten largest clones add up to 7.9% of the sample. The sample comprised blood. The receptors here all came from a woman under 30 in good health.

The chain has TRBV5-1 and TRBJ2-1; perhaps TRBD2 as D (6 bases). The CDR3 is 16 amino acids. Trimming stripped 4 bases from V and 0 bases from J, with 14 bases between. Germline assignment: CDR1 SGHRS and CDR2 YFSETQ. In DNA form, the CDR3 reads TGCGCCAGCAGCCTAGGGACTTCTAGCTCCTACAATGAGCAGTTCTTC. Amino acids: CASSLGTSSSYNEQFF.

As DNA, the CDR3 is TGTGCCAGTAGTATGGCAGGGTACTCCGATGAGCAGTTCTTC. Translation: CASSMAGYSDEQFF. The chain recombines TRBV19 with TRBJ2-1; tentatively, D is TRBD1 (5 bases). V lost 3 bases and J 8 bases, leaving 14 bases between the germline ends. The CDR3 runs to 14 residues. Germline V gene lookup returns CDR1 LNHDA and CDR2 SQIVND (reference sequence).

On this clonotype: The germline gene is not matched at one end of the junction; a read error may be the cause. The CDR3 loop reads CASSLRPRRGYF. CDR3 nucleotide sequence: TGTGCCAGCAGTTTGAGACCCAGGCGGGGGTACTTC. The genes are TRBV12-3 or TRBV12-4 and TRBJ2-1; the match to TRBD2 covers 7 bases. The CDR3 runs 12 residues.

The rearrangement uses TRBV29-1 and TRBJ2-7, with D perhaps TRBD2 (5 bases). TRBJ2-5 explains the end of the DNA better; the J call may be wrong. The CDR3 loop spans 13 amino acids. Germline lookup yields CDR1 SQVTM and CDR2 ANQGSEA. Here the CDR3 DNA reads TGCAGCGGGCCTCATAGCGCGCAAGAGACCCAGTACTTC. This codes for CSGPHSAQETQYF.

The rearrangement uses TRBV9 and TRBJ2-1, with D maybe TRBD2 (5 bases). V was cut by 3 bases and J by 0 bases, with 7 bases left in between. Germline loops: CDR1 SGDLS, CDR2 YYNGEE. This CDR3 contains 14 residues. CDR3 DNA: TGTGCCAGCAGCGCCGGGAACTCCTACAATGAGCAGTTCTTC. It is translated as CASSAGNSYNEQFF.

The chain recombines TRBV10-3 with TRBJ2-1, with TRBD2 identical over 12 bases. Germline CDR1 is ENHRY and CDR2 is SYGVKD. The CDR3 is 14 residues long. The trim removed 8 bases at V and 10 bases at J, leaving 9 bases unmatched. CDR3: CAIGLAGSSYEQFF. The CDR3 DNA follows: TGTGCCATCGGACTAGCGGGGTCCTCCTACGAGCAGTTCTTC.

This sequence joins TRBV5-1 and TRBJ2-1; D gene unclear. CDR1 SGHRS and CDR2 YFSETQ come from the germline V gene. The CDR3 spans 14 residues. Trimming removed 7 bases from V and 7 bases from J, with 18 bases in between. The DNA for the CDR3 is TGCGCCAGCTTAGACATTCCGGGCAGTAATGAGCAGTTCTTC. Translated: CASLDIPGSNEQFF.

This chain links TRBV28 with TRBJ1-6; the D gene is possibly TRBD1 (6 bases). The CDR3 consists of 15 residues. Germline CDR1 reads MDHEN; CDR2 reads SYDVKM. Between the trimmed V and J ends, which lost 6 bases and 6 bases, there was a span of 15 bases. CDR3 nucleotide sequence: TGTGCCAGCAGCTCCCCCAACAGGGCTAATTCACCCCTCCACTTT. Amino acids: CASSSPNRANSPLHF.

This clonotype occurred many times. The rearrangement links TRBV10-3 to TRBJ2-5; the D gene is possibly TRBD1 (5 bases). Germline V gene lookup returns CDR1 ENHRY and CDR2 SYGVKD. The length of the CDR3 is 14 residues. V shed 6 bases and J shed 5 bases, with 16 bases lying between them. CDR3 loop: CAIRDTSTAETQYF. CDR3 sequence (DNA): TGTGCCATCAGGGACACATCGACTGCGGAGACCCAGTACTTC.

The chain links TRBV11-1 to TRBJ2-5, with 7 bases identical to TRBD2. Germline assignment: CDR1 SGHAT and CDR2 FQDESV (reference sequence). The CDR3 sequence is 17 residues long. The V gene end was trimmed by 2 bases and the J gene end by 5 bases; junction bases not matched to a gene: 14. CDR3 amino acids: CASSLPSRRAGMETQYF. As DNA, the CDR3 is TGTGCCAGCAGCTTACCCTCGAGGCGAGCGGGGATGGAGACCCAGTACTTC.

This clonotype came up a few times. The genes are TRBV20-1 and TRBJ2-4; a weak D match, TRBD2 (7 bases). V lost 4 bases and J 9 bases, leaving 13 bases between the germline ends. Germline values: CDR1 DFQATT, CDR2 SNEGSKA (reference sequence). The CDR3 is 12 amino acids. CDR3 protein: CSAKAGEGIQYF. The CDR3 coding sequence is TGCAGTGCTAAAGCAGGGGAGGGCATTCAGTACTTC.

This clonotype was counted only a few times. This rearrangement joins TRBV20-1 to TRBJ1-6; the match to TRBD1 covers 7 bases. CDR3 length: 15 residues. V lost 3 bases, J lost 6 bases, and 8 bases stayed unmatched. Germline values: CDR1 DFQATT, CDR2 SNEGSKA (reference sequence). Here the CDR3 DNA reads TGCAGTGCTAGCACGACAGGGAGCCCTAATTCACCCCTCCACTTT. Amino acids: CSASTTGSPNSPLHF.

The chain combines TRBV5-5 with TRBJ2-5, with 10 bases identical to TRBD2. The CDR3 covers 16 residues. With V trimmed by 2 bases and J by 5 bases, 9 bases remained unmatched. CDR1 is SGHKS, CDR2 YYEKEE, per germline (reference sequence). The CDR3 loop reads CASSFALAGDSETQYF. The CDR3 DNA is TGTGCCAGCAGCTTTGCCCTAGCGGGAGACAGCGAGACCCAGTACTTC.

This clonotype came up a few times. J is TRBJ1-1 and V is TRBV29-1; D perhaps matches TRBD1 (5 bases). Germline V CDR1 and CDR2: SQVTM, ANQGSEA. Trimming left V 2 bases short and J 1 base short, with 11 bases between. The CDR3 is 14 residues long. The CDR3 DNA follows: TGCAGCGTTGAAAGACAGCTCCGGAACACTGAAGCTTTCTTT. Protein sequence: CSVERQLRNTEAFF.